This T cell receptor beta chain was documented in a study of blood T cell repertoires in COVID-19. Study as a whole: Acute and convalescent COVID-19 specimens originated in the United States, Italy and Spain.

The CDR3 loop spans 15 amino acids. Deletions cut 0 bases from V and 2 bases from J, with 9 bases between. Germline values: CDR1 MRHNA, CDR2 SNTAGT. In the original analysis: The assay estimated nucleated cells by amplifying reference gene primers. The data were produced by immunoSEQ multiplex PCR, yet TCRdb's version contains in-frame clones alone and is incomplete. V and J calls and clone size are given by that table; D and trimming were obtained from the DNA. The sample lists over 150,000 clones, 90% to 95% seen once, with 0.45% to 0.65% in the top ten. Input material: peripheral blood. The TCR was taken from a man aged 50-59 years with acute or convalescent COVID-19. This chain links TRBV6-4 with TRBJ2-3; D possibly corresponds to TRBD1 (6 bases). The CDR3 here is CASSDSRQDTDTQYF. The DNA for the CDR3 is TGTGCCAGCAGTGACTCGAGACAGGACACAGATACGCAGTATTTT.